The source of this T cell receptor (beta chain) is a study of beta chain features in type 1 diabetes. Sequenced material consisted of expressed TCRB transcripts (all of the isolated RNA was reverse transcribed). The protocol was immunoSEQ multiplex PCR, while the TCRdb copy is restricted to in-frame clones and leaves out a portion. The data hold about 150,000 clones, with around 8.5% observed a single time. CD45RO/CCR7/CD25/CD127/CD95/CD27 sorting isolated CD4+ naive, central memory, regulatory and stem cell-like memory cells. Germline assignment: CDR1 MNHNY and CDR2 SVGAGI (reference sequence). The CDR3 has 13 amino acids. Trimming stripped 5 bases from V and 8 bases from J, with 15 bases between. This clone was counted only a few times. Its antigen is not known. The study's findings and limits: When Type 1 diabetes patients were examined, their TCRB CDR3s proved moderately but significantly shorter in all four CD4+ subsets.

Sequencing was done on a sample of central memory CD4+ T cells from blood. The chain employs TRBV6-6 and TRBJ1-1; D is uncertain. This receptor was identified in a man aged 18 to 30 in good health. The CDR3 DNA reads TGTGCCAGCAGTCGATTATTCCGGGTCGAAGCTTTCTTT. Translation gives CASSRLFRVEAFF.